This T cell receptor beta chain was observed in a study of CXCR3-negative and CXCR3-positive naive CD8 T cells. Germline V gene lookup returns CDR1 MGHRA and CDR2 YSYEKL. The CDR3 contains 16 residues. In regard to this clonotype: The antigen remains undetermined.

Through 5' RACE with UMI labels, the TRB cDNA libraries were prepared. TCRdb re-called the 5' RACE reads and shows each CDR3 protein once, DNA omitted. Across about 130,000 distinct CDR3 sequences, the top ten clones capture 0.25% to 0.35% of the sample. Findings and caveats of the study: Naive CXCR3-positive cells had TRB CDR3s more hydrophobic than those of CXCR3-negative naive cells.

This TCR derives from a human donor in good health. Some clones in this sample may be carry-over from other donors' samples. V is TRBV4-1 and J is TRBJ2-3; as DNA is missing, the TRBD2 call by TCRdb cannot be tested. Sequencing was done on a sample of naive CXCR3- CD8+ T cells from blood. Described subset: CD45RO-CCR7+CD27+CD95- naive CD8+ T cells lacking CXCR3 (TNR3-). CDR3 amino acids: CASSQVAGGLADTQYF.